This T cell receptor beta chain was captured by sequencing in a study of somatic mutations in cytotoxic T cells in rheumatoid arthritis (dated by TCRdb to 2015 to 2018). Background on the whole study: Right after diagnosis and prior to the start of any treatment, roughly 33 ml EDTA of peripheral blood was drawn from patients. Patients and controls did not essentially differ in median age, which was nearly identical between the groups. To characterize clonality, the study used TCRB deep sequencing while asking whether somatic mutations are carried by expanded CD8+ T-cell clones in newly diagnosed, untreated rheumatoid arthritis. Some V beta antibody-stained T-cell populations were flow-sorted on a FACSAria II or Sony SH800 at nearly 100% purity, and sorted V beta1+ cells also underwent TCRB sequencing. A total of some 68 rheumatoid arthritis patients and 15 to 25 healthy controls underwent TCRB deep sequencing.

Sequencing of TCRB CDR3 was done on genomic DNA with the immunoSEQ assay. Under the source paper's analysis protocol: When patient CD8+ clones exceeding 1% were checked against published virus-specific TCRB sequences, only a few matched. Only productive TCRB rearrangements were included in the analyses. A clone was defined by a unique TCRB CDR3 sequence, and clonality was computed as a productive clonality index based on Shannon entropy. Repertoire overlap between two samples was calculated from the template counts of each clone relative to total templates per sample. A correlation with a Spearman r of roughly 0.61 was found between V-gene usage by flow cytometry and V-gene usage by TCRB sequencing. TCRdb retrieved this table from immuneACCESS and kept in-frame rearrangements only. Not all clones are present; in checked studies, unresolved V genes account for under half, and no reason is known for the remainder. V and J calls and clone size come straight from that table; D and trimming were deduced from the DNA. This sample holds some 9,900 clones; just under 85% were observed only once. The ten largest make up approximately 7.3% of the sample.

This clone was counted once. Its recognized antigen is unknown. Per-nucleotide qualities are absent, and no much larger clonotype sits a single base away. The CDR3 contains 14 residues, cysteine and phenylalanine counted. The retained sequence is limited to the CDR3, 42 bases, with the frame set at the first base. The germline V gene (reference sequence) sets CDR1 to LNHDA and CDR2 to SQIVND. V is cut by 1 base and J by 2 bases, and the space between the germline ends is 8 bases. The paper's findings and limits, for the study overall: There was no significant difference in CD8+ T-cell clonality between rheumatoid arthritis patients and age-matched healthy controls. No adjustment for multiple comparisons was made for the slight TRBV07 underrepresentation in patients. The largest CD8+ clone made up more than 20% of CD8+ cells in 8 of 65 patients, and blood and synovial fluid shared several identical CD8+ TCRB sequences. In patients, CD8+ clonality rose with age (Spearman r ~ 0.5), which was not the case in healthy controls. Viral specificity could not be ruled out by absence from virus-specific databases, and the antigen targets of the expanded CD8+ clones remained unknown.

On an AutoMACS, CD4+ and CD8+ cells were isolated via positive magnetic bead selection, and their purity was verified by flow cytometry. Clonal expansions were first screened by flow cytometry with a TCR V beta antibody panel, then characterized by TCRB deep sequencing of sorted CD8+ fractions. Peripheral blood mononuclear cells were isolated by Ficoll-Paque PLUS density gradient separation. Using Nucleospin Tissue or Tissue XS kits, DNA was extracted from CD4-enriched, CD8-enriched or PBMC samples, with quantification by a Qubit 2.0 fluorometer. The sequence is built from TRBV19 and TRBJ2-5; no confident D gene assignment can be made. The receptor's source is an adult with rheumatoid arthritis. The sample comprised CD8+ T cells sorted from blood. The nucleotides read TGTGCCAGTAGTATAGGGGCAAAGCAAGAGACCCAGTACTTC. It encodes CASSIGAKQETQYF.